The entry that follows covers one TCR beta chain sequence. The antigen is not known. These data come from a study of blood T cells in healthy people across ages. Broader study findings: Unsorted PBMC material precluded a definitive naive versus antigen-experienced comparison. While age rose, TCR beta diversity per million T cells dropped in a roughly linear way.

For the second PCR, which ran for 7 to 11 cycles, a sample-barcoded 5' primer and a J-beta primer mix were used. Each cDNA molecule received a tag from a template-switch adaptor that had 12 random nucleotides. Using its own MiXCR run on the 5' RACE reads, TCRdb lists one record per CDR3 protein. The sample yields about 690,000 distinct CDR3 sequences, approximately 40% seen once. The amount of total RNA extracted per sample was at least 6 micrograms. This CDR3 contains 14 residues. Deletions cut 5 bases from V and 1 base from J, with 11 bases between. Looked up from germline, CDR1 is MDHEN and CDR2 is SYDVKM.

Source material: blood. The TCR comes from a man older than 75 in good health. This rearrangement joins TRBV28 to TRBJ1-2, with D unclear. The CDR3 DNA reads TGTGCCAGCAGTACCGGCGCCTATAACTATGGCTACACCTTC. Protein product: CASSTGAYNYGYTF.